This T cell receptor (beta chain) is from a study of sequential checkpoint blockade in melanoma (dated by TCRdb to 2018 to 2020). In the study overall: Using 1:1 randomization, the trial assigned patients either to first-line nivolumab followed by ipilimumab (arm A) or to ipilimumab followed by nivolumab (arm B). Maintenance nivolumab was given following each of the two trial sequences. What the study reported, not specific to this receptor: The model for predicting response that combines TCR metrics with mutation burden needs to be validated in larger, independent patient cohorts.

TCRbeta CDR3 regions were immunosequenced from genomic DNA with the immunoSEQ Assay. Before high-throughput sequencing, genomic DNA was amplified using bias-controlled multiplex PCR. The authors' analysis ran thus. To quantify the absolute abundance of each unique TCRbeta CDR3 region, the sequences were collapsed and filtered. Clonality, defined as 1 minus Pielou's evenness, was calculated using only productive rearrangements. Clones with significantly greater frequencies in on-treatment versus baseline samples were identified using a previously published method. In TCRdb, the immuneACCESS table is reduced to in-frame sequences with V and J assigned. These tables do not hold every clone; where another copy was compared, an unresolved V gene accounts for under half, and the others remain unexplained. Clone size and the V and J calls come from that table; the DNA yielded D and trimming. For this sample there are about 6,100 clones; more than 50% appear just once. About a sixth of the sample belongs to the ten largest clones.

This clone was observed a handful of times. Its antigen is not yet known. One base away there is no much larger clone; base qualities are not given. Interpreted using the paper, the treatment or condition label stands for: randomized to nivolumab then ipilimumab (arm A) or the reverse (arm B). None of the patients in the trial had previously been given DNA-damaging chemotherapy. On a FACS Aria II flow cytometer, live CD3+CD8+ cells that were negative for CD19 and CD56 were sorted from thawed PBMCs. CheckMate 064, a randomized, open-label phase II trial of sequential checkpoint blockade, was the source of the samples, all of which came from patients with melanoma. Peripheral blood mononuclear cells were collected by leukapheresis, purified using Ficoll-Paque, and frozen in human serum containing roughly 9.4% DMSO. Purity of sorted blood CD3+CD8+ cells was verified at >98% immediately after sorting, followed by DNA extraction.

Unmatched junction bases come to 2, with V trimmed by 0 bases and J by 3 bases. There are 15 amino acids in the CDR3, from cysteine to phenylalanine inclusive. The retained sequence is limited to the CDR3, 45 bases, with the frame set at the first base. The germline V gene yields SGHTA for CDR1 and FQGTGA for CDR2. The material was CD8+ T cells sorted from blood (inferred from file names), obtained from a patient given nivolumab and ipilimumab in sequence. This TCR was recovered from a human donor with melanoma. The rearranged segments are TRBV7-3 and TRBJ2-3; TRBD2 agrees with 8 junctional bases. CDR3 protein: CASSLTSGETDTQYF. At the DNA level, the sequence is TGTGCCAGCAGCTTAACTAGCGGGGAGACAGATACGCAGTATTTT.